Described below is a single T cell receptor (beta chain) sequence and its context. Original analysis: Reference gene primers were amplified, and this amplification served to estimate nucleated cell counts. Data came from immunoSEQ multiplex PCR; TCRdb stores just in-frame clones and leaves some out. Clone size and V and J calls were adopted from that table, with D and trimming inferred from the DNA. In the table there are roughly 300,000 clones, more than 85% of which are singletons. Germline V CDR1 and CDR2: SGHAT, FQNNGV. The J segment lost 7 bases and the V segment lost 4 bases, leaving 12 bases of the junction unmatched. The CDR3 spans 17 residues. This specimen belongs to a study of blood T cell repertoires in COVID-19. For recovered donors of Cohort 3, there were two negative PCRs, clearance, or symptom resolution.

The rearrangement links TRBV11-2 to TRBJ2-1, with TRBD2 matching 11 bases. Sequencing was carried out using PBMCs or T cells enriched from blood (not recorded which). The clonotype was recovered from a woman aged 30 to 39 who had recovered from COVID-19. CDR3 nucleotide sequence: TGTGCCAGCAGCTCCTCCGCGACTAGCGGGATAATTAATGAGCAGTTCTTC. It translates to CASSSSATSGIINEQFF.